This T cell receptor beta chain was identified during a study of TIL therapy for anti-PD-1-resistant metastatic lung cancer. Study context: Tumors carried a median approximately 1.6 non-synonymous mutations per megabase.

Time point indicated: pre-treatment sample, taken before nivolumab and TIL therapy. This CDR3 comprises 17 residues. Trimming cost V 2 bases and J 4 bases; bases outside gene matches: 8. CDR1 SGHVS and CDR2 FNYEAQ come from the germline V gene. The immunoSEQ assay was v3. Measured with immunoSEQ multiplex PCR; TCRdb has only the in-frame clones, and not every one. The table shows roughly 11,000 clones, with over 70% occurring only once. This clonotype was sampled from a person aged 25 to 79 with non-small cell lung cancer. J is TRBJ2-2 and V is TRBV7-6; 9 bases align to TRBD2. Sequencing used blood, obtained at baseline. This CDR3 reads CASSLLSGSSGTGELFF. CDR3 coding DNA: TGTGCCAGCAGCTTACTTAGCGGGAGCTCAGGCACCGGGGAGCTGTTTTTT.